The T cell receptor beta chain under discussion was sequenced for a study of OX40 agonist ivuxolimab in advanced cancers. At the level of the whole study: The costimulatory receptor OX40 (CD134) was targeted by ivuxolimab, a fully human IgG2 agonistic monoclonal antibody. Peripheral TCRbeta sequencing was intended to test whether TCR sequence diversity was altered and clonal T-cell expansion was caused by ivuxolimab. Among the approximately 50 dose-escalation patients, around 19 had hepatocellular carcinoma, roughly 15 melanoma, 9 renal cell carcinoma and 9 head and neck cancer. Intravenous ivuxolimab was administered to patients every 2 weeks at six dose levels: 0.01, 0.1, 0.3, 1.5, 3 and 10 mg/kg. The dose-escalation cohort was 82.7% male with a mean age of approximately 59 years, ranging from roughly 20 to 80. The monotherapy dose-escalation portion (N of about 50 patients) of the phase I ivuxolimab trial is reported in the paper. Patients were allowed to have had prior anti-PD-1, anti-PD-L1 or anti-CTLA-4 therapy, and 40% of the dose-escalation patients had previously received checkpoint inhibitors. Three dose-escalation patients achieved partial responses, one with hepatocellular carcinoma and two with cutaneous melanoma.

The trial excluded patients who had a history of autoimmune disease or who were on systemic immunosuppression. Peripheral blood for TCR sequencing was collected from all dose cohorts at baseline, on cycle 4 day 1, and on cycle 7 day 1. The samples were drawn from a first-in-human, open-label, multicenter phase I dose-escalation trial of ivuxolimab. Adults with locally advanced or metastatic melanoma, renal cell carcinoma, hepatocellular carcinoma or head and neck squamous cell carcinoma were enrolled in the trial. Before TCR sequencing, CD4+ T cells and CD8+ T cells were sorted from peripheral blood as separate populations. CDR1 and CDR2 are drawn from the germline V gene (reference sequence): SGHKS, YYEKEE. From the cysteine up to the phenylalanine, the CDR3 has a length of 15 residues. Only the CDR3 part of the read is kept: 45 bases, read in frame from the first base. V and J lose 0 bases and 2 bases, and a span of 10 bases separates them.

Broader findings and caveats from the paper: Partial responders in the 0.1-3.0 mg/kg groups had among the lowest normalized peripheral clonal expansion, especially among CD8+ T cells. Low levels of normalized T-cell clonal expansion were also shown by some nonresponding patients. After ivuxolimab, expanded clones were on average more numerous among CD8+ T cells than among CD4+ T cells. At doses from 0.1 to 3.0 mg/kg, clonal expansion was seen in both CD4+ and CD8+ blood T cells between baseline and week 6. Which antigens the clonally expanded peripheral T cells were specific for was not determined.

Turning to this clone: Its binding antigen is unknown. The input lacks base qualities; no much larger clone sits a single base away.

To sequence the TCRbeta CDR3 region, genomic DNA was isolated from the sorted cells. TCRbeta CDR3 regions were sequenced using the immunoSEQ Assay. As stored in TCRdb, this immuneACCESS dataset retains in-frame rearrangements with V and J assigned. A fraction of the clones does not appear; measured against another copy, unresolved V genes explain less than half of the discrepancy, and the remainder lacks a known reason. The sample has some 72,000 clones on record, about 90% of them singletons. The top ten constitute 2.8% of the sample. The sequence was collected from an adult with an advanced solid tumor such as melanoma, head and neck, liver or kidney cancer. The chain couples TRBV5-5 to TRBJ2-3; the D gene cannot be resolved reliably. The sample was CD4+ or CD8+ T cells sorted from blood, taken in a trial of the OX40 agonist ivuxolimab. The CDR3 amino acid sequence is: CASSLGQVITDTQYF. The nucleotides are TGTGCCAGCAGCTTGGGGCAGGTTATCACAGATACGCAGTATTTT. The CDR3, completed at both ends by the reference TRBV5-5 and TRBJ2-3 genes, gives the full variable domain DAGVTQSPTHLIKTRGQQVTLRCSPISGHKSVSWYQQVLGQGPQFIFQYYEKEERGRGNFPDRFSARQFPNYSSELNVNALLLGDSALYLCASSLGQVITDTQYFGPGTRLTVL.